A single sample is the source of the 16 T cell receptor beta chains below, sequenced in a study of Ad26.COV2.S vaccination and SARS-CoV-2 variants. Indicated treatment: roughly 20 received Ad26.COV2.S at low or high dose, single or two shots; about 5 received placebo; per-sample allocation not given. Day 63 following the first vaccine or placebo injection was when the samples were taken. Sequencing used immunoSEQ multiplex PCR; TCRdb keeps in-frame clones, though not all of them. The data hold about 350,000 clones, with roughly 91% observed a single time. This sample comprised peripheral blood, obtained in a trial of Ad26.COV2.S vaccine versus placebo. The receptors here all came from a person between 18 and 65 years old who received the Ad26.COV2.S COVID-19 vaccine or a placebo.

This chain's CDR3 is CASSLGLAQETQYF. Written as DNA, the CDR3 is TGCGCCAGCAGCTTGGGCCTAGCTCAAGAGACCCAGTACTTC. The gene calls are TRBV5-1 and TRBJ2-5; D possibly corresponds to TRBD2 (5 bases). This CDR3 is built from 14 residues. Trimming removed 0 bases at V and 2 bases at J, with 8 bases between. Germline V lookup: CDR1 SGHRS, CDR2 YFSETQ.

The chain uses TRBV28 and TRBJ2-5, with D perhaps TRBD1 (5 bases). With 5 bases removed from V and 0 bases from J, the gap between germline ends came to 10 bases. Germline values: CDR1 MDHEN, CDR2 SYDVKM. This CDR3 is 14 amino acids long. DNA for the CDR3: TGTGCCAGCAGTCAAACAGGAGACCAAGAGACCCAGTACTTC. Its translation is CASSQTGDQETQYF.

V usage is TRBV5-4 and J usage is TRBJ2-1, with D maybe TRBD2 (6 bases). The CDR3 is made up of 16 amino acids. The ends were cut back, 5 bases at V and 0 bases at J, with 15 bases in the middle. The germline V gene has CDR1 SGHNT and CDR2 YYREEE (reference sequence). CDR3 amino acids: CASSYGTLISYNEQFF. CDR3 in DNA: TGTGCCAGCAGTTACGGGACTCTGATCTCCTACAATGAGCAGTTCTTC. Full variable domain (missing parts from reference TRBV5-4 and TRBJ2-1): ETGVTQSPTHLIKTRGQQVTLRCSSQSGHNTVSWYQQALGQGPQFIFQYYREEENGRGNFPPRFSGLQFPNYSSELNVNALELDDSALYLCASSYGTLISYNEQFFGPGTRLTVL.

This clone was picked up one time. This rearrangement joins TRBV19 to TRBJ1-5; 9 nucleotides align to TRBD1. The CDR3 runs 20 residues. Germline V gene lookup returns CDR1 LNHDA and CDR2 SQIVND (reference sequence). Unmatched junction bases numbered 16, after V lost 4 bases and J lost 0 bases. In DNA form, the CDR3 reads TGTGCCAGTAGTAGAGGACAGGGGCGCATAGGGGCTTATAGCAATCAGCCCCAGCATTTT. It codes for CASSRGQGRIGAYSNQPQHF. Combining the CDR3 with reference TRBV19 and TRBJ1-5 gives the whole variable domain DGGITQSPKYLFRKEGQNVTLSCEQNLNHDAMYWYRQDPGQGLRLIYYSQIVNDFQKGDIAEGYSVSREKKESFPLTVTSAQKNPTAFYLCASSRGQGRIGAYSNQPQHFGDGTRLSIL.

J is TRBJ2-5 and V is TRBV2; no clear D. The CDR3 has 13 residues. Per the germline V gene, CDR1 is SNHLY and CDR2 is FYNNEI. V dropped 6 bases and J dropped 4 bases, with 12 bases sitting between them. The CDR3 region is CASSVNLVETQYF. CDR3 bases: TGTGCCAGCAGCGTAAATCTCGTAGAGACCCAGTACTTC.

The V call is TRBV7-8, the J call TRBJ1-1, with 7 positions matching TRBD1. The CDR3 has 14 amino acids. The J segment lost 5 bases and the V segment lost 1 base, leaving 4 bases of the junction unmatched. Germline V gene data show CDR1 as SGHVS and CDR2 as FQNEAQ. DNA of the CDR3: TGTGCCAGCAGCTTAGACGCAGGGGGAACTGAAGCTTTCTTT. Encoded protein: CASSLDAGGTEAFF.

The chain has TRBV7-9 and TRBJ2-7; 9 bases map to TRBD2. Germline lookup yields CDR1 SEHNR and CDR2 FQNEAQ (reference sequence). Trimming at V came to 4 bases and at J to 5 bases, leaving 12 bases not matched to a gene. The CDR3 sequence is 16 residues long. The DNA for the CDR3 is TGTGCCAGCAGCTCGCCTACCGGGACTAGCTTCGACGAGCAGTACTTC. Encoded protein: CASSSPTGTSFDEQYF.

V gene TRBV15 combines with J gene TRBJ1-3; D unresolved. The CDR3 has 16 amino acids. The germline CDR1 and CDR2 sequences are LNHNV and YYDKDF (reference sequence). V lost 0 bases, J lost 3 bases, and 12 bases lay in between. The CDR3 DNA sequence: TGTGCCACCAGCAGAGATGTGCTTTCGAATGGAAACACCATATATTTT. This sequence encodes CATSRDVLSNGNTIYF.

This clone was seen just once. Here the CDR3 DNA reads TGCGCCAGCAGTGAAGGTAGGGCTAGCGGGGACCCCGAGCAGTACTTC. It specifies CASSEGRASGDPEQYF. The V and J genes are TRBV10-2 and TRBJ2-7; 9 bases are a match to TRBD2. The J segment lost 6 bases and the V segment lost 3 bases, leaving 12 bases of the junction unmatched. Germline assignment: CDR1 WSHSY and CDR2 SAAADI. The CDR3 loop spans 16 amino acids.

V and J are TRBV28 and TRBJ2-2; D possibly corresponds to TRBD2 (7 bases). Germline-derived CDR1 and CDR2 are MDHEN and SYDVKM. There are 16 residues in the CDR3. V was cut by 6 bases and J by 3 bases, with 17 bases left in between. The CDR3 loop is CASRPPGGHDTGELFF. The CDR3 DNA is TGTGCCAGCAGACCACCCGGGGGGCATGACACCGGGGAGCTGTTTTTT.

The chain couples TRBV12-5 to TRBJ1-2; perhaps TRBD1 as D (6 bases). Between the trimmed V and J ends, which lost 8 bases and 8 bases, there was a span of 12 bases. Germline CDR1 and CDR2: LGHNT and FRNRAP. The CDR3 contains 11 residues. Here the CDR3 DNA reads TGTGCTAGTCAGGGGAGCGGGGGCTACACCTTC. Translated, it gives CASQGSGGYTF.

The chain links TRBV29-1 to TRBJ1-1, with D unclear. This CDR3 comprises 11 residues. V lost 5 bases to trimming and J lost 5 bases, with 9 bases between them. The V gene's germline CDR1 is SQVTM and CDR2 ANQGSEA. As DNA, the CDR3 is TGCAGCGTTAGGGCAAGAACTGAAGCTTTCTTT. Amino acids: CSVRARTEAFF.

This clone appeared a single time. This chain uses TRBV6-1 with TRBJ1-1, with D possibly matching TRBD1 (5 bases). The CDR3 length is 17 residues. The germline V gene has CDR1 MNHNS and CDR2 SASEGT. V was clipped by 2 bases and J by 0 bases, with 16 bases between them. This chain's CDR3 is CASSESRARTLNTEAFF. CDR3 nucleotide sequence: TGTGCCAGCAGTGAAAGTAGGGCTCGGACACTGAACACTGAAGCTTTCTTT.

CDR3 loop: CASGTGGPGQPQHF. CDR3 DNA: TGTGCCAGTGGGACAGGGGGCCCAGGTCAGCCCCAGCATTTT. V gene TRBV3-1 (or the pseudogene TRBV3-2) combines with J gene TRBJ1-5; 12 bases map to TRBD1. The CDR3 spans 14 residues. V shed 9 bases, J shed 6 bases, and the junction held 6 bases outside the gene matches. The germline V gene encodes CDR1 LGHDT and CDR2 YNNKEL (reference sequence).

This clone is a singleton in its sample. The CDR3 is CASSVYRTDTQYF. The CDR3 nucleotides read TGTGCCAGCAGTGTATACCGAACAGATACGCAGTATTTT. The rearrangement links TRBV2 to TRBJ2-3; unclear D gene. The CDR3 is made up of 13 amino acids. V was shortened by 4 bases and J by 3 bases, with 8 bases between the two germline ends. Germline V gene sequence: CDR1 SNHLY, CDR2 FYNNEI.

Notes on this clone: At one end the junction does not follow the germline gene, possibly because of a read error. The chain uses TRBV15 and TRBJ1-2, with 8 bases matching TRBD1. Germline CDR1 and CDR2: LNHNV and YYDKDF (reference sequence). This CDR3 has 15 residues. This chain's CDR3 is CATSGERTGIYGYTF. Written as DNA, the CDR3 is TGTGCCACCAGCGGAGAACGGACAGGGATTTATGGCTACACCTTC.